Shown below are 8 T cell receptor beta chains from a single sample sequenced in a study of cytomegalovirus exposure and HLA in healthy donors. PCR amplification relied on 60 Vbeta primers (plus 13 Jbeta primers). Profiled with immunoSEQ multiplex PCR; TCRdb holds only in-frame clones, not every one. The sample carries roughly 160,000 clones, 78% recorded once. The specimen was PBMCs. The receptors here all came from a woman in her forties or fifties in good health and CMV-seropositive.

The V and J genes are TRBV19 and TRBJ1-5, with 8 bases that match TRBD1. After removal of 5 bases from V and 9 bases from J, the junction contained 12 bases not matched to a gene. CDR3 length equals 15 residues. CDR1 and CDR2 from the germline V gene are LNHDA and SQIVND (reference sequence). CDR3 in DNA: TGTGCCAGTAGTCCGGACAGGGAGGGGTATCGGCCCCAGCATTTT. It yields the protein CASSPDREGYRPQHF.

The count of this clone is one. The V and J genes are TRBV7-3 and TRBJ2-6; D gene ambiguous. From germline, CDR1 is SGHTA and CDR2 FQGTGA. V lost 8 bases and J lost 0, with 11 bases in between. The CDR3 is 15 amino acids. DNA for the CDR3: TGTGCCAGCTCCCAGGCAGTCTCTGGGGCCAACGTCCTGACTTTC. This codes for CASSQAVSGANVLTF.

The chain joins TRBV4-3 to TRBJ2-7; 7 bases are a match to TRBD1. Trimming removed 1 base from V and 7 bases from J; junction bases left unmatched: 10. There are 15 residues in the CDR3. Germline CDR1 LGHNA, CDR2 YSLEER. The CDR3: CASSQGPGQDGEQYF. CDR3 nucleotides: TGCGCCAGCAGCCAAGGCCCCGGACAGGACGGGGAGCAGTACTTC.

The rearrangement joins TRBV7-9 to TRBJ1-2; 11 nucleotides align to TRBD1. The germline CDR1 and CDR2 sequences are SEHNR and FQNEAQ (reference sequence). The ends lost 5 bases at V and 4 bases at J; junction bases unmatched: 3. The CDR3 spans 14 residues. DNA of the CDR3: TGTGCCAGCAGCCTGGACAGGGGGCTCTATGGCTACACCTTC. It yields the protein CASSLDRGLYGYTF.

This chain uses TRBV6-1 with TRBJ1-2, with 7 bases identical to TRBD1. The CDR3 length is 15 residues. V lost 4 bases and J lost 4; bases outside the gene matches: 9. CDR1 is MNHNS, CDR2 SASEGT, per germline. The CDR3 is CASSVRGGAGYGYTF. For the CDR3, the DNA is TGTGCCAGCAGTGTAAGAGGGGGCGCGGGCTATGGCTACACCTTC.

This clone came up once. V is TRBV7-2 and J is TRBJ2-3; TRBD2 matches 8 bases. Germline trimming cut 3 bases from V and 5 bases from J; bases unmatched to any gene: 7. This CDR3 contains 15 residues. The germline CDR1 and CDR2 sequences are SGHTA and FQGNSA. CDR3 bases: TGTGCCAGCAGCTTCCAGCGGGGGCGCTTAGATACGCAGTATTTT. This encodes CASSFQRGRLDTQYF.

This chain uses TRBV7-2 with TRBJ2-3; 9 positions match TRBD2. Trimming removed 1 base from V and 7 bases from J; junction bases left unmatched: 9. The CDR3 has 16 amino acids. The germline CDR1 and CDR2 sequences are SGHTA and FQGNSA. CDR3 sequence: CASSLGGAGGMYTQYF. As DNA, the CDR3 is TGTGCCAGCAGCTTAGGGGGAGCGGGGGGTATGTATACGCAGTATTTT.

This clone was found once. The rearrangement links TRBV9 to TRBJ2-7; 10 bases match TRBD2. Germline trimming cut 8 bases from V and 3 bases from J; bases unmatched to any gene: 5. Germline lookup yields CDR1 SGDLS and CDR2 YYNGEE. The CDR3 totals 13 residues. CDR3 loop: CARGTSANYEQYF. CDR3 coding DNA: TGTGCCAGAGGGACTAGCGCTAACTACGAGCAGTACTTC.